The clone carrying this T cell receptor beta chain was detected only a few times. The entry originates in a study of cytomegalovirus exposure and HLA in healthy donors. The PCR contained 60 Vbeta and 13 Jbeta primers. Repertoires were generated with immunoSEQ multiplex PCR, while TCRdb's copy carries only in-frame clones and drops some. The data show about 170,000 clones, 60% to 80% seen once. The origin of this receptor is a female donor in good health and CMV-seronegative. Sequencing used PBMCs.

CDR3 DNA sequence: TGTGCCAGCAGCCCTAGCGGCAATGAGCAGTTCTTC. This translates into CASSPSGNEQFF. This sequence joins TRBV7-3 and TRBJ2-1; TRBD2 aligns across 7 bases. The CDR3 sequence is 12 residues long. V lost 5 bases and J lost 6; bases outside the gene matches: 1. CDR1 and CDR2 (germline): SGHTA, FQGTGA.